This entry lists 27 T cell receptor beta chains sequenced from one sample in a study of beta chain features in type 1 diabetes. Expressed TCRB transcripts got sequenced, as all isolated RNA was reverse transcribed. Profiled with immunoSEQ multiplex PCR; TCRdb holds only in-frame clones, not every one. The repertoire holds 300,000 to 450,000 clones, roughly a tenth seen once, with about 0.64% in the top ten. Antigen specificity for these receptors is unknown. Study-level findings and limits: A moderate, significant TCRB CDR3 shortening appeared in type 1 diabetes across four CD4+ subsets.

The sequenced material came from central memory CD4+ T cells from blood. Receptor source: a man in his thirties or forties with type 1 diabetes.

This clone was counted at least ten times. CDR3 sequence (DNA): TGTGCCAGTAGTATGACGTCTCCGAAGCAGCCCCAGCATTTT. Its protein is CASSMTSPKQPQHF. The rearrangement uses TRBV19 and TRBJ1-5; D is ambiguous. Germline assignment: CDR1 LNHDA and CDR2 SQIVND (reference sequence). The CDR3 sequence is 14 residues long. V gave up 3 bases and J gave up 7 bases, with 13 bases separating them.

In this sample, this clone turned up a few times. This sequence joins TRBV19 and TRBJ1-1; 8 bases fit TRBD1. V lost 3 bases and J lost 4; bases outside the gene matches: 1. The germline CDR1 and CDR2 sequences are LNHDA and SQIVND (reference sequence). This CDR3 has 13 residues. The CDR3 loop reads CASSIDRGTEAFF. Written as DNA, the CDR3 is TGTGCCAGTAGTATTGACAGGGGCACTGAAGCTTTCTTT.

This clone was seen only a few times. This chain links TRBV7-2 with TRBJ1-4, with D unclear. V was trimmed by 2 bases and J by 8 bases, leaving 6 bases between them. There are 12 residues in the CDR3. Germline CDR1 is SGHTA and CDR2 is FQGNSA. The CDR3 loop reads CASSLSPEKLFF. CDR3 bases: TGTGCCAGCAGCTTATCCCCGGAAAAACTGTTTTTT.

This chain uses TRBV30 with TRBJ1-4; D perhaps matches TRBD1 (6 bases). CDR3 length: 15 amino acids. Germline V lookup: CDR1 GTSNPN, CDR2 SVGIG (reference sequence). The V end was cut by 1 base, the J end by 1 base, with 10 bases between. The CDR3 reads CAWSDRVITNEKLFF. The DNA for the CDR3 is TGTGCCTGGAGTGACAGGGTAATAACTAATGAAAAACTGTTTTTT.

This clone was seen many times. Different DNA sequences within this sample yield the same CDR3. The rearrangement links TRBV27 to TRBJ2-1; 13 nucleotides match TRBD2. V trimming: 2 bases; J trimming: 0 bases; junction bases outside the gene matches: 1. Germline V gene sequence: CDR1 MNHEY, CDR2 SMNVEV (reference sequence). The CDR3 runs 17 residues. The CDR3, as DNA: TGTGCCAGCAGTTTAAGGACTAGCGGGAGCTCCTACAATGAGCAGTTCTTC. Residues: CASSLRTSGSSYNEQFF.

This chain uses TRBV10-3 with TRBJ1-2, with D possibly matching TRBD1 (5 bases). V gave up 10 bases and J gave up 7 bases, with 22 bases separating them. Germline assignment: CDR1 ENHRY and CDR2 SYGVKD. The CDR3 covers 14 residues. The CDR3 nucleotides are TGTGCCAGCAGCCCCGGGGGGACCTACCTTGGCTACACCTTC. This encodes CASSPGGTYLGYTF.

In this sample, this clone turned up a few times. The rearrangement uses TRBV2 and TRBJ2-5; 15 bases agree with TRBD2. V shed 8 bases and J 4 bases; nucleotides not matched to a gene: 11. CDR1 is SNHLY, CDR2 FYNNEI, per germline. The CDR3 runs 17 residues. This CDR3 is CASRGGLAGGGGETQYF. CDR3 DNA sequence: TGTGCCAGCCGAGGAGGACTAGCGGGAGGGGGAGGAGAGACCCAGTACTTC.

This clone was counted a few times. CDR3 nucleotides: TGTGCCAGCGGAGCAGGGGGCTTAGGCACTGAAGCTTTCTTT. Residues: CASGAGGLGTEAFF. The rearrangement uses TRBV7-2 and TRBJ1-1, with TRBD1 identical over 8 bases. This CDR3 region has 14 residues. V lost 8 bases and J lost 4; bases outside the gene matches: 9. The germline V gene has CDR1 SGHTA and CDR2 FQGNSA.

This clone occurred a few times. The chain combines TRBV2 with TRBJ1-5; D remains unclear. The CDR3 has 14 amino acids. The V end lost 7 bases, the J end lost 0 bases, and 10 bases lay between the germline ends. The germline gives CDR1 SNHLY, CDR2 FYNNEI. Here the CDR3 reads CASTVQFSNQPQHF. The CDR3 nucleotides read TGTGCCAGCACGGTCCAATTTAGCAATCAGCCCCAGCATTTT.

This clone has more than one count but fewer than ten. The V call is TRBV6-5, the J call TRBJ1-1, with a tentative D call TRBD1 (6 bases). The germline gives CDR1 MNHEY, CDR2 SVGAGI. The CDR3 loop spans 16 amino acids. Trimming shortened V by 0 bases and J by 1 base, and 12 bases separated the two germline ends. CDR3 sequence reads: CASSYSRQVQNTEAFF. For the CDR3, the DNA is TGTGCCAGCAGTTACTCGAGACAGGTTCAGAACACTGAAGCTTTCTTT.

The chain uses TRBV7-8 and TRBJ2-4; 8 bases fit TRBD1. The junction had 7 bases not matched to a gene; V was cut back by 3 bases and J by 6 bases. Germline V lookup: CDR1 SGHVS, CDR2 FQNEAQ. This CDR3 spans 15 amino acids. The CDR3: CASSFGTGWGNIQYF. The CDR3 nucleotides are TGTGCCAGCAGCTTTGGGACAGGTTGGGGAAACATTCAGTACTTC.

This clone has just a few counts. This rearrangement joins TRBV7-9 to TRBJ2-1, with 10 nucleotides matching TRBD1. CDR1 and CDR2 from the germline V gene are SEHNR and FQNEAQ (reference sequence). V lost 2 bases to trimming and J lost 12 bases; unmatched junction nucleotides: 10. This CDR3 comprises 15 residues. CDR3 amino acids: CASSLSGQGGRGQFF. The CDR3 bases are TGTGCCAGCAGCTTAAGTGGACAGGGGGGCCGTGGGCAGTTCTTC.

The table lists this clone with many counts. The chain links TRBV7-9 to TRBJ2-1; 8 positions match TRBD1. Trimming at V came to 5 bases and at J to 10 bases, leaving 13 bases not matched to a gene. Germline lookup yields CDR1 SEHNR and CDR2 FQNEAQ (reference sequence). This CDR3 is built from 15 residues. This chain's CDR3 is CASSPGQVAWGEQFF. The CDR3 coding sequence is TGTGCCAGCAGCCCGGGACAGGTAGCATGGGGCGAGCAGTTCTTC.

This chain connects TRBV4-3 to TRBJ2-3; 7 nucleotides align to TRBD2. The CDR3 runs to 14 residues. Unmatched junction bases numbered 7, after V lost 3 bases and J lost 7 bases. Germline V gives CDR1 LGHNA, CDR2 YSLEER. CDR3 loop: CASSQGGEPYTQYF. For the CDR3, the DNA is TGCGCCAGCAGCCAGGGGGGGGAGCCTTATACGCAGTATTTT.

This clone appeared a few times. The rearrangement uses TRBV18 and TRBJ2-3; D remains ambiguous. Germline V CDR1 and CDR2: KGHSH, LQKENI. The germline V and J ends were trimmed by 0 bases and 0 bases, with 7 bases remaining between them. This CDR3 spans 15 amino acids. In nucleotides, the CDR3 is TGTGCCAGCTCACCACCGCTGGCTAGCACAGATACGCAGTATTTT. It encodes CASSPPLASTDTQYF. The full variable domain, in which reference TRBV18 and TRBJ2-3 provide the parts outside the CDR3, is NAGVMQNPRHLVRRRGQEARLRCSPMKGHSHVYWYRQLPEEGLKFMVYLQKENIIDESGMPKERFSAEFPKEGPSILRIQQVVRGDSAAYFCASSPPLASTDTQYFGPGTRLTVL.

The chain links TRBV11-2 to TRBJ1-1; D remains ambiguous. V lost 4 bases and J lost 2, with 11 bases in between. This CDR3 is built from 14 residues. The germline V gene has CDR1 SGHAT and CDR2 FQNNGV. Here the CDR3 reads CASSSGWRNTEAFF. The DNA for the CDR3 is TGTGCCAGCAGCTCGGGATGGAGAAACACTGAAGCTTTCTTT.

This clone was counted only a few times. V and J are TRBV25-1 and TRBJ1-2; D is possibly TRBD1 (5 bases). This CDR3 has 13 amino acids. In germline, CDR1 is MGHDK, CDR2 SYGVNS. Trimming removed 5 bases at V and 4 bases at J, with 11 bases between. Here the CDR3 DNA reads TGTGCCAGCAGTATGACAGCTGCCTATGGCTACACCTTC. It specifies CASSMTAAYGYTF.

This clone was counted many times. The CDR3 here is CASSSPRGGANTEAFF. In nucleotides, the CDR3 is TGTGCCAGCAGTTCCCCCCGAGGGGGAGCGAACACTGAAGCTTTCTTT. The genes are TRBV6-6 and TRBJ1-1, with D possibly matching TRBD1 (6 bases). This CDR3 contains 16 residues. Trimming cost V 4 bases and J 1 base, with 16 bases left between them. CDR1 and CDR2 (germline): MNHNY, SVGAGI (reference sequence).

The chain is built from TRBV5-4 and TRBJ2-5; TRBD1 aligns across 9 bases. The DNA end is a closer match to TRBJ2-7, so the J assignment may be wrong. The CDR3 has 14 residues. CDR1 and CDR2 from the germline V gene are SGHNT and YYREEE (reference sequence). CDR3 DNA: TGTGCCAGCTGGGAGCGGGACAGGGCGTACGAGCAGTACTTC. Translating gives CASWERDRAYEQYF.

The sample holds a few counts of this clone. Other DNA sequences in this sample translate to the same CDR3. The gene calls are TRBV7-2 and TRBJ2-3, with 7 bases matching TRBD2. With V trimmed by 6 bases and J by 6 bases, 3 bases remained unmatched. This CDR3 has 12 amino acids. The germline V gene encodes CDR1 SGHTA and CDR2 FQGNSA. The CDR3 DNA follows: TGTGCCAGCAGGGGAGGGTCCGATACGCAGTATTTT. The encoded protein is CASRGGSDTQYF. The full variable domain, its missing parts supplied by reference TRBV7-2 and TRBJ2-3, is GAGVSQSPSNKVTEKGKDVELRCDPISGHTALYWYRQSLGQGLEFLIYFQGNSAPDKSGLPSDRFSAERTGGSVSTLTIQRTQQEDSAVYLCASRGGSDTQYFGPGTRLTVL.

This clone was seen at least ten times. The genes are TRBV13 and TRBJ1-3; weak D call: TRBD1 (5 bases). Looked up from germline, CDR1 is PRHDT and CDR2 is FYEKMQ (reference sequence). V lost 3 bases, J lost 0 bases, and 12 bases lay in between. The CDR3 is 16 amino acids. The CDR3 nucleotides read TGTGCCAGCAGCTTGAGACAGTCAATCTCTGGAAACACCATATATTTT. This translates into CASSLRQSISGNTIYF.

This clone was observed a handful of times. The chain combines TRBV2 with TRBJ1-2, with D possibly TRBD1 on 5 matching bases. V gave up 8 bases and J gave up 4 bases, with 11 bases separating them. The CDR3 has 12 amino acids. The germline V gene encodes CDR1 SNHLY and CDR2 FYNNEI. The CDR3 loop reads CASAPTVYGYTF. DNA of the CDR3: TGTGCCAGCGCGCCGACAGTCTATGGCTACACCTTC. Full variable domain (outside the CDR3, taken from reference TRBV2 and TRBJ1-2): EPEVTQTPSHQVTQMGQEVILRCVPISNHLYFYWYRQILGQKVEFLVSFYNNEISEKSEIFDDQFSVERPDGSNFTLKIRSTKLEDSAMYFCASAPTVYGYTFGSGTRLTVV.

This chain connects TRBV11-1 to TRBJ2-1; 10 bases line up with TRBD2. With V trimmed by 2 bases and J by 5 bases, 3 bases remained unmatched. The germline V gene encodes CDR1 SGHAT and CDR2 FQDESV (reference sequence). This CDR3 spans 15 amino acids. The CDR3, as DNA: TGTGCCAGCAGCTTATGGCTAGCGGGAGACAATGAGCAGTTCTTC. It specifies CASSLWLAGDNEQFF.

The chain joins TRBV6-1 to TRBJ2-1; D tentatively fits TRBD1 or TRBD2 (5 bases each). Germline V gene lookup returns CDR1 MNHNS and CDR2 SASEGT. This CDR3 contains 14 residues. V gave up 7 bases and J gave up 4 bases, with 14 bases separating them. The CDR3 DNA reads as TGTGCCAGCACCACCTCGGGACCTTACAATGAGCAGTTCTTC. Residues: CASTTSGPYNEQFF.

This clone occurred many times. This chain joins TRBV6-6 and TRBJ1-2, with 9 bases aligning to TRBD1. CDR3 length: 13 residues. CDR1 and CDR2 (germline): MNHNY, SVGAGI (reference sequence). With V trimmed by 7 bases and J by 4 bases, 4 bases remained unmatched. The chain's CDR3 is CASIQGQGYGYTF. DNA for the CDR3: TGTGCCAGCATCCAGGGACAGGGCTATGGCTACACCTTC.

This clone showed up many times. This rearrangement joins TRBV14 to TRBJ1-4; D gene ambiguous. Germline V gene lookup returns CDR1 SGHDN and CDR2 FVKESK. This CDR3 is built from 16 residues. Trimming removed 4 bases from V and 5 bases from J, with 17 bases in between. The CDR3 DNA follows: TGTGCCAGCAGCCTTACTTCGGGGAACTACAATGAAAAACTGTTTTTT. Encoded protein: CASSLTSGNYNEKLFF.

The CDR3 here is CASSLFNRGLAGWNEQYF. The DNA of the CDR3 is TGTGCCAGCAGCCTATTTAACAGGGGACTAGCGGGATGGAACGAGCAGTACTTC. The V call is TRBV7-9, the J call TRBJ2-7; TRBD2 matches at 13 bases. The J segment lost 5 bases and the V segment lost 5 bases, leaving 15 bases of the junction unmatched. CDR3 length equals 18 residues. Germline CDR1 SEHNR, CDR2 FQNEAQ (reference sequence).